This TCR beta chain was sequenced in a study of graft-versus-host responses after intestinal transplantation. Study overall: Recipients underwent multivisceral, liver-intestinal, or isolated intestinal transplants. Every recipient had anti-thymocyte globulin induction and around 3 years of tacrolimus plus steroids.

The germline V gene has CDR1 LGHNT and CDR2 FRNRAP. The V end lost 1 base, the J end lost 6 bases, and 10 bases lay between the germline ends. The length of the CDR3 is 13 residues. A note on this clone: Antigen specificity is unknown.

Overall study results and limits: Recipient marrow harbored GvH clones, some of which surfaced first in ileum or blood.

Here immunoSEQ multiplex PCR was the method, and the copy in TCRdb shows in-frame clones only, minus some. The sample includes 80,000 to 95,000 clones, about 93% of them seen just once. The TCR was taken from a human donor who received an intestinal transplant. The specimen was unstimulated CD8+ T cells sorted from spleen or lymph node cells, collected before intestinal transplant. The V call is TRBV12-5, the J call TRBJ2-7, with a tentative D call TRBD2 (6 bases). The CDR3 loop is CASGLGLVGEQYF. CDR3 coding DNA: TGTGCTAGTGGTTTGGGACTAGTGGGCGAGCAGTACTTC.